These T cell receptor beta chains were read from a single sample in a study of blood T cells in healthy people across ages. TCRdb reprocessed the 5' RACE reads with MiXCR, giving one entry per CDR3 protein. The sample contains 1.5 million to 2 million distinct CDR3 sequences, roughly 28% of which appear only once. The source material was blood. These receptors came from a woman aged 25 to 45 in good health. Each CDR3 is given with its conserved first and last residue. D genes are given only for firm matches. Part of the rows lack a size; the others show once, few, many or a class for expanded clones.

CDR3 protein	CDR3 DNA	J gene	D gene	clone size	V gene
CSARVRGAQYF	TGCAGTGCTAGGGTCCGGGGGGCCCAGTACTTC	TRBJ2-7	.	.	TRBV20-1
CASSLGGKSTDTQYF	TGCGCCAGCAGCTTGGGCGGGAAAAGCACAGATACGCAGTATTTT	TRBJ2-3	.	few	TRBV5-1
CSASYDRDDYGYTF	TGCAGTGCCAGTTACGACAGGGACGACTATGGCTACACCTTC	TRBJ1-2	TRBD1	many	TRBV20-1
CSAEGPQETQYF	TGCAGCGCTGAGGGACCTCAAGAGACCCAGTACTTC	TRBJ2-5	.	.	TRBV29-1
CASSLFFSSYEQYF	TGTGCCAGCAGCCTATTTTTTAGCTCCTACGAGCAGTACTTC	TRBJ2-7	.	few	TRBV11-2
CASSASPGQSSYGYTF	TGTGCCAGCAGTGCATCCCCGGGGCAGTCTAGTTATGGCTACACCTTC	TRBJ1-2	.	.	TRBV25-1
CASSQLGTVEQFF	TGTGCCAGCAGCCAACTCGGAACGGTTGAGCAGTTCTTC	TRBJ2-1	.	few	TRBV14
CASSLEFGKTYEQYF	TGTGCCAGCAGCTTAGAATTCGGGAAAACCTACGAGCAGTACTTC	TRBJ2-7	.	.	TRBV7-2
CASRGGTGVRRSQPQHF	TGTGCCAGCAGGGGGGGGACAGGGGTCAGAAGAAGTCAGCCCCAGCATTTT	TRBJ1-5	TRBD1	few	TRBV6-1
CASTLRGPSGANVLTF	TGTGCCAGTACCCTACGGGGGCCCTCAGGGGCCAACGTCCTGACTTTC	TRBJ2-6	.	.	TRBV19
CASSYPPPVGANEQFF	TGTGCCAGCAGTTATCCGCCCCCAGTGGGTGCCAATGAGCAGTTCTTC	TRBJ2-1	.	few	TRBV6-2/TRBV6-3
CSARDDSRAAGLPIYEQYF	TGCAGTGCTAGAGATGATTCGAGAGCGGCGGGACTCCCTATTTACGAGCAGTACTTC	TRBJ2-7	.	few	TRBV20-1
CVSSEGQGSSQYF	TGTGTTAGCAGTGAAGGACAGGGGTCTTCTCAGTACTTC	TRBJ2-5	TRBD1	few	TRBV2
CASSESTRGTQYF	TGCGCCAGCAGTGAGTCGACTCGGGGGACCCAGTACTTC	TRBJ2-5	.	.	TRBV10-1
CASGSGGAHEQFF	TGTGCCAGCGGTAGCGGGGGGGCCCATGAGCAGTTCTTC	TRBJ2-1	TRBD2	.	TRBV6-6
CASSLTSYHEQYF	TGTGCCAGCTCACTCACTAGTTACCACGAGCAGTACTTC	TRBJ2-7	.	.	TRBV18
CASSRTGGPDSPLHF	TGTGCCAGCAGCCGGACAGGGGGTCCGGATTCACCCCTCCACTTT	TRBJ1-6	TRBD1	.	TRBV7-2
CASSYSTGANEKLFF	TGTGCCAGCAGTTACTCGACAGGGGCTAATGAAAAACTGTTTTTT	TRBJ1-4	TRBD1	few	TRBV6-5
CASSPLAESDTQYF	TGTGCCAGCAGCCCCTTAGCCGAGAGTGATACGCAGTATTTT	TRBJ2-3	.	once	TRBV9
CASSFGGGDYEQYF	TGTGCCAGCAGCTTCGGGGGGGGCGACTACGAGCAGTACTTC	TRBJ2-7	TRBD2	few	TRBV7-6
CASSPGAGGGADTQYF	TGTGCCAGCTCTCCTGGGGCAGGGGGCGGCGCAGATACGCAGTATTTT	TRBJ2-3	TRBD1	.	TRBV18
CASGQGVGANVLTF	TGTGCCAGCGGTCAGGGGGTAGGGGCCAACGTCCTGACTTTC	TRBJ2-6	TRBD1	.	TRBV12-3/TRBV12-4
CASGLVRPDGSSGTNVLTF	TGTGCTAGTGGTTTGGTACGACCGGACGGGAGCTCTGGGACCAACGTCCTGACTTTC	TRBJ2-6	.	few	TRBV12-5
CASAPTGGTETQYF	TGTGCCAGCGCCCCGACAGGGGGCACGGAGACCCAGTACTTC	TRBJ2-5	TRBD1	.	TRBV6-4
CSVWEDTQYF	TGCAGTGTTTGGGAAGATACGCAGTATTTT	TRBJ2-3	.	.	TRBV20-1
CASSSGLANYEQYF	TGTGCCAGCAGCTCAGGACTAGCAAACTACGAGCAGTACTTC	TRBJ2-7	TRBD2	.	TRBV7-9
CASIELSGGARETQYF	TGTGCCAGCATCGAACTTAGCGGGGGGGCCCGGGAGACCCAGTACTTC	TRBJ2-5	TRBD2	.	TRBV7-3
CSARDPGRQGNSPLHF	TGCAGTGCTAGAGATCCCGGGAGACAGGGAAATTCACCCCTCCACTTT	TRBJ1-6	TRBD1	.	TRBV20-1
CASNSFLPTYNEQFF	TGTGCCAGCAACTCGTTCCTTCCCACGTACAATGAGCAGTTCTTC	TRBJ2-1	.	.	TRBV12-3/TRBV12-4
CASSLSALGGEQYF	TGTGCCAGCAGTTTATCGGCCCTGGGAGGCGAGCAGTACTTC	TRBJ2-7	.	.	TRBV27
CASSYRGGQYF	TGCGCCAGCAGCTATCGGGGCGGGCAGTACTTC	TRBJ2-5	.	many	TRBV5-1
CASRGPNGNEQYF	TGCGCCAGCCGAGGACCTAACGGGAATGAGCAGTACTTC	TRBJ2-5	.	.	TRBV5-1